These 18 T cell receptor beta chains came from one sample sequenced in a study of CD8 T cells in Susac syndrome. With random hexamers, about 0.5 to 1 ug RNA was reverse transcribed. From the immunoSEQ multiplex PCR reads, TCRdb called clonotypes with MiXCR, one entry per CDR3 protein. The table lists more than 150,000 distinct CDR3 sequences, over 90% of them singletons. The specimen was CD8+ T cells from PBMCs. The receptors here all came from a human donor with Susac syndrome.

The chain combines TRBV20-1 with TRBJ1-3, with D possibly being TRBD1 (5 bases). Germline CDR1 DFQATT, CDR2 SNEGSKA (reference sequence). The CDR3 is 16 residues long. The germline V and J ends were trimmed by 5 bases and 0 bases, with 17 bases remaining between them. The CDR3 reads CSAFPRDSFSGNTIYF. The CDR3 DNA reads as TGCAGTGCTTTCCCAAGAGACAGTTTCTCTGGAAACACCATATATTTT.

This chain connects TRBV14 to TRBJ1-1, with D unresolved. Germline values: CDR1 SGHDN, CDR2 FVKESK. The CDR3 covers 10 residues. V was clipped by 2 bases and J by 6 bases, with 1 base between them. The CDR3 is CASSQSEAFF. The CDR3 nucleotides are TGTGCCAGCAGCCAATCTGAAGCTTTCTTT.

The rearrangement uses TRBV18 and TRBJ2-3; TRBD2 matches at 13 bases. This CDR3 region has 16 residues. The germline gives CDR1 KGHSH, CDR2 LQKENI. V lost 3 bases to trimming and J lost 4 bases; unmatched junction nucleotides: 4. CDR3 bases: TGTGCCAGCTCACCGACTAGCGGGAGGATCGCAGATACGCAGTATTTT. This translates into CASSPTSGRIADTQYF.

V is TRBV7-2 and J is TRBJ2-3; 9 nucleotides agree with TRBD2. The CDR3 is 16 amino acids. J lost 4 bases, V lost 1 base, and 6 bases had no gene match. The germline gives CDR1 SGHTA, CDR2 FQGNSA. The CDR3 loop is CASSLVAGAGADTQYF. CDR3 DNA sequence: TGTGCCAGCAGCTTAGTAGCGGGAGCGGGGGCAGATACGCAGTATTTT.

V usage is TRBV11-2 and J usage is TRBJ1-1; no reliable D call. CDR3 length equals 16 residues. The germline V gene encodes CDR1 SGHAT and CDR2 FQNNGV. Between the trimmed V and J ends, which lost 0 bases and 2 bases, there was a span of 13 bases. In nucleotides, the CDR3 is TGTGCCAGCAGCTTAGATCATGCGGGTGTTAACACTGAAGCTTTCTTT. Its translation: CASSLDHAGVNTEAFF.

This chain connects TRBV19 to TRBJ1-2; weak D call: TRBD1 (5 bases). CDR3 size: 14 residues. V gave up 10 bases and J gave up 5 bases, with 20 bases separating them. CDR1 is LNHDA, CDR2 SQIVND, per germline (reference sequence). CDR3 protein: CATHLGAGPYGYTF. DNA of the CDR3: TGTGCCACGCACCTAGGAGCAGGGCCTTATGGCTACACCTTC.

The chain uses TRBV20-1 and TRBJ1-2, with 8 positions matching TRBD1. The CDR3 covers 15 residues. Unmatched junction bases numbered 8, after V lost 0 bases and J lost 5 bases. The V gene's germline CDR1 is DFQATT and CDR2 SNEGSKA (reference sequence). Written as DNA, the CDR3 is TGCAGTGCTAGAGATTCTTCAGGGGGCGCGTATGGCTACACCTTC. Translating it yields CSARDSSGGAYGYTF.

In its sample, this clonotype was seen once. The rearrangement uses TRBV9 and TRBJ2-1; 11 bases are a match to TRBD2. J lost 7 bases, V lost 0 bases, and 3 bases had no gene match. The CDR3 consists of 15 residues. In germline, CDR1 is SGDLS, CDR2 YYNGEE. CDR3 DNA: TGTGCCAGCAGCGTAGGGGTAGCGGGGGGGAATGAGCAGTTCTTC. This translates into CASSVGVAGGNEQFF.

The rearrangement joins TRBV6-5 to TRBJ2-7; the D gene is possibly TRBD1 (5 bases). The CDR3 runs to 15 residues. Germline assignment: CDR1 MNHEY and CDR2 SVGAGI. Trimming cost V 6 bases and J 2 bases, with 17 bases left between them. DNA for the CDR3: TGTGCCAGCAGCCAAGACAGCCCCAGCACCTACGAGCAGTACTTC. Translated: CASSQDSPSTYEQYF.

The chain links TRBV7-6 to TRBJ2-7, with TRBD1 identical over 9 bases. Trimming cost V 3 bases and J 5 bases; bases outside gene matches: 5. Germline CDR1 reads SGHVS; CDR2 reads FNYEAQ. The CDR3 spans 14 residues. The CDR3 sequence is CASSFHDRGDEQYF. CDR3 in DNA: TGTGCCAGCAGCTTCCATGACAGGGGGGACGAGCAGTACTTC.

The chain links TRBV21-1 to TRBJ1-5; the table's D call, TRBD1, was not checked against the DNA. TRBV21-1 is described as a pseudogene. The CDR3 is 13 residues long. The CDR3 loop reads CASTRLSNQPQHF. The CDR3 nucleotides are TGTGCCAGCACCCGGTTGAGCAATCAGCCCCAGCATTTT.

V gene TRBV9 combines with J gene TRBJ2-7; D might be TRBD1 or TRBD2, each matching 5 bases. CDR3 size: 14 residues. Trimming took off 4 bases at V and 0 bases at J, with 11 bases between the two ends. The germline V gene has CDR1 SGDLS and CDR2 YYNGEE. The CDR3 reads CASSPEGSSYEQYF. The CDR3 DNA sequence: TGTGCCAGCAGCCCAGAGGGGAGCTCCTACGAGCAGTACTTC.

The CDR3 coding sequence is TGTGCCAGCAACGTACCCGGTGGGGAGCTGTTTTTT. This encodes CASNVPGGELFF. This chain uses TRBV7-3 with TRBJ2-2; no clear D. The CDR3 sequence is 12 residues long. The V and J ends lost 7 bases and 8 bases respectively, with 11 bases between them. In germline, CDR1 is SGHTA, CDR2 FQGTGA.

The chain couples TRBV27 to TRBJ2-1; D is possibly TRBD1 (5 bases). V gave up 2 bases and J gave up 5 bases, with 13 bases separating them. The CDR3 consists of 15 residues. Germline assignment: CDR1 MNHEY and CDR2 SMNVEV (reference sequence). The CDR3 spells CASSLITGPNNEQFF. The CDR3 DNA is TGTGCCAGCAGTTTAATCACAGGCCCAAACAATGAGCAGTTCTTC.

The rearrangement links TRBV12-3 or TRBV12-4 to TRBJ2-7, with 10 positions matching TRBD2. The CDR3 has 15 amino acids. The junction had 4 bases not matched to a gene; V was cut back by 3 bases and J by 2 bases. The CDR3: CASSLGAGGTYEQYF. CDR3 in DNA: TGTGCCAGCAGTTTGGGAGCGGGAGGGACCTACGAGCAGTACTTC.

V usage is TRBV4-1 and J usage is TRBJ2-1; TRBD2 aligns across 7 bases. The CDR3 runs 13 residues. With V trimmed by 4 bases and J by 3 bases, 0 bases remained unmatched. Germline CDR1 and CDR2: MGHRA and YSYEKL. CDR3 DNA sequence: TGCGCCAGCAGCCGGACTAGCTACAATGAGCAGTTCTTC. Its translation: CASSRTSYNEQFF.

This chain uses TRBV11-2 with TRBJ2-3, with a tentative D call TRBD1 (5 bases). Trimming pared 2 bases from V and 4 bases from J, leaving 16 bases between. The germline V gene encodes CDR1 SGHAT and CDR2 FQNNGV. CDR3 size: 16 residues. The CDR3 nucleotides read TGTGCCAGCAGCTTAAGGCAAGCAGGGATCGCAGATACGCAGTATTTT. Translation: CASSLRQAGIADTQYF.

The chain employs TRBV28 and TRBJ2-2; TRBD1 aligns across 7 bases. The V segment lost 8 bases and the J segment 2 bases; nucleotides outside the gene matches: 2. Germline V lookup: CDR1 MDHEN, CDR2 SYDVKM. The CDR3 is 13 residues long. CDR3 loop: CASSGGNTGELFF. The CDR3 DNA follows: TGTGCCAGCTCAGGGGGTAACACCGGGGAGCTGTTTTTT.